These T cell receptor beta chains were read from a single sample in a study of blood T cells in healthy people across ages. TCRdb recomputed calls from the 5' RACE reads with MiXCR, one row per CDR3 protein. The sample lists roughly 1,000,000 distinct CDR3 sequences, less than 25% occurring once. The sample also formed part of further work on T cells of mothers and their children.

Sequencing was performed on blood. These receptor sequences come from a girl aged 2 to 9 in good health. The CDR3 runs from the conserved cysteine through the conserved F or W. The D gene is left open where the match is weak. Clone size, where shown, is once, few, many, or a class for clones that have expanded.

>NA|once|TRBJ2-7|TRBV12-3/TRBV12-4
CASSLALTGGQYF
TGTGCCAGCAGTTTAGCACTCACAGGAGGGCAGTACTTC
>NA|few|TRBJ1-2|TRBV4-3
CASSPSVGGIIVGYTF
TGCGCCAGCAGTCCCAGTGTCGGGGGAATCATTGTTGGCTACACCTTC
>NA|NA|TRBJ1-1|TRBV29-1
CSVSYNTGIVF
TGCAGCGTTTCCTATAACACGGGAATTGTCTTT
>NA|NA|TRBJ2-4|TRBV10-3
CAISESGTSKNIQYF
TGTGCCATCAGTGAGTCGGGGACTTCTAAAAACATTCAGTACTTC
>NA|NA|TRBJ2-5|TRBV11-1
CASSSDGINRQYF
TGTGCCAGCAGCTCCGATGGGATAAATAGGCAGTACTTC
>TRBD2|NA|TRBJ2-7|TRBV11-2
CASSPGTSGRYEQYF
TGTGCCAGCAGCCCTGGGACTAGCGGGAGGTACGAGCAGTACTTC
>TRBD2|few|TRBJ2-1|TRBV29-1
CSVRKPGLVPNNEQFF
TGCAGCGTCAGGAAGCCGGGACTAGTACCCAACAATGAGCAGTTCTTC
>NA|NA|TRBJ2-3|TRBV6-1
CASADNGLLGTDTQYF
TGTGCCAGCGCCGACAACGGACTTTTGGGCACAGATACGCAGTATTTT
>NA|NA|TRBJ2-3|TRBV7-9
CASSLSARDTQYF
TGTGCCAGCAGCTTATCAGCGCGGGATACGCAGTATTTT
>NA|few|TRBJ2-4|TRBV27
CASSLIPDSRNIQYF
TGTGCCAGCAGTTTAATACCAGACAGCCGGAACATTCAGTACTTC
>NA|few|TRBJ2-1|TRBV4-1
CASSQGRADEQFF
TGCGCCAGCAGCCAAGGAAGGGCCGATGAGCAGTTCTTC
>NA|NA|TRBJ1-3|TRBV7-8
CASSFARAGNTIYF
TGTGCCAGCAGCTTCGCCAGGGCCGGAAACACCATATATTTT
>NA|few|TRBJ2-5|TRBV7-2
CASRRNVEETQYF
TGTGCCAGCAGGAGGAATGTTGAAGAGACCCAGTACTTC
>TRBD2|NA|TRBJ2-5|TRBV12-3/TRBV12-4
CASGGEWKETQYF
TGTGCCAGCGGGGGGGAGTGGAAAGAGACCCAGTACTTC
>NA|NA|TRBJ2-1|TRBV24-1
CATSDSTSSSYNEQFF
TGTGCCACCAGTGATTCGACTTCGAGCTCCTACAATGAGCAGTTCTTC
>TRBD2|few|TRBJ2-1|TRBV20-1
CSAPGGAGVGDEQFF
TGCAGTGCTCCGGGGGGAGCGGGAGTCGGGGATGAGCAGTTCTTC
>NA|NA|TRBJ2-7|TRBV20-1
CSVPKGLRYEQYF
TGCAGTGTGCCCAAGGGTTTACGATACGAGCAGTACTTC
>NA|NA|TRBJ2-1|TRBV29-1
CSVAGVSYNEQFF
TGCAGCGTCGCTGGGGTCTCCTACAATGAGCAGTTCTTC
>TRBD2|few|TRBJ2-5|TRBV29-1
CSGTSGGEETQYF
TGCAGCGGGACTAGCGGGGGGGAAGAGACCCAGTACTTC
>TRBD2|few|TRBJ2-3|TRBV10-3
CAISDKTSPDTQYF
TGTGCCATCAGTGACAAGACTAGCCCAGATACGCAGTATTTT
>NA|NA|TRBJ1-1|TRBV24-1
CATSGHSKGNTEAFF
TGTGCCACCAGTGGCCACTCGAAGGGCAACACTGAAGCTTTCTTT
>NA|few|TRBJ2-7|TRBV7-2
CASGRDSSYEQYF
TGTGCCAGCGGGCGGGACAGCAGCTACGAGCAGTACTTC
>NA|NA|TRBJ1-5|TRBV4-1
CASSLGSIRPTDSNQPQHF
TGCGCCAGCAGCCTCGGGTCAATCAGACCGACAGATAGCAATCAGCCCCAGCATTTT
>NA|NA|TRBJ2-1|TRBV6-5
CASSPLRTHAGEQFF
TGTGCCAGCAGCCCGCTCCGGACCCATGCCGGTGAGCAGTTCTTC
>TRBD2|few|TRBJ2-1|TRBV12-3/TRBV12-4
CASSRLAGPYEQFF
TGTGCCAGTTCAAGACTAGCGGGGCCCTATGAGCAGTTCTTC
>TRBD1|NA|TRBJ2-1|TRBV3-1
CASSHSQGTMHEQFF
TGTGCCAGCAGCCATTCACAGGGGACGATGCATGAGCAGTTCTTC
>NA|NA|TRBJ2-5|TRBV7-9
CASSPRSPGRETQYF
TGTGCCAGCAGCCCGAGAAGTCCGGGTCGAGAGACCCAGTACTTC
>NA|NA|TRBJ1-2|TRBV9
CASSVYASGNYGCTF
TGTGCCAGCAGCGTTTACGCCAGCGGGAACTATGGCTGCACCTTC
>TRBD1|NA|TRBJ2-7|TRBV28
CASSHRQGLGEQYF
TGTGCCAGCAGTCACCGACAGGGTCTCGGCGAGCAGTACTTC
>NA|NA|TRBJ1-1|TRBV20-1
CSARGVGQSNTEAFF
TGCAGTGCTAGAGGTGTCGGACAGTCGAACACTGAAGCTTTCTTT
>NA|few|TRBJ1-5|TRBV12-3/TRBV12-4
CASSLKQGLPQHF
TGTGCCAGCAGTTTAAAACAGGGACTCCCCCAGCATTTT
>NA|NA|TRBJ1-1|TRBV25-1
CASSPRGLGNTEAFF
TGTGCCAGCTCCCCAAGGGGTCTAGGAAACACTGAAGCTTTCTTT
>NA|few|TRBJ2-7|TRBV18
CASSPGVANEQYF
TGTGCCAGCTCACCAGGAGTTGCCAACGAGCAGTACTTC
>TRBD2|NA|TRBJ2-1|TRBV29-1
CSVDWPSGSSYNEQFF
TGCAGCGTTGATTGGCCTAGCGGTAGCTCCTACAATGAGCAGTTCTTC
>TRBD2|few|TRBJ2-1|TRBV20-1
CSARLYMGGGRRNEQFF
TGCAGTGCTAGGCTCTACATGGGCGGGGGTAGACGTAATGAGCAGTTCTTC
>NA|NA|TRBJ1-1|TRBV6-5
CASANLGHLNTEAFF
TGTGCCAGCGCAAACTTGGGACACCTGAACACTGAAGCTTTCTTT